This entry lists 9 T cell receptor beta chains sequenced from one sample in a study of blood T cell repertoires in COVID-19. Produced via immunoSEQ multiplex PCR; TCRdb's table is partial and in-frame only. The sample yields 150,000 or so clones, over 80% seen once. Sequencing input: peripheral blood. These receptors were collected from a human donor in a cohort sampled during active COVID-19.

V is TRBV6-1 and J is TRBJ2-5; possibly TRBD1 for D (5 bases). This CDR3 is 15 amino acids long. Germline CDR1 MNHNS, CDR2 SASEGT. The ends were cut back, 3 bases at V and 4 bases at J, with 15 bases in the middle. CDR3 amino acids: CASSDGPQGVETQYF. CDR3 DNA sequence: TGTGCCAGCAGTGACGGACCTCAAGGGGTAGAGACCCAGTACTTC.

This sequence joins TRBV18 and TRBJ1-2; no firm D call. CDR3 length: 15 amino acids. Germline V gives CDR1 KGHSH, CDR2 LQKENI. Between the trimmed V and J ends, which lost 2 bases and 6 bases, there was a span of 16 bases. The CDR3: CASSPRSDSLDGYTF. Here the CDR3 DNA reads TGTGCCAGCTCACCAAGGTCCGACTCCCTTGATGGCTACACCTTC.

The V and J genes are TRBV29-1 and TRBJ1-1, with D perhaps matching TRBD1 (5 bases). Trimming removed 4 bases at V and 0 bases at J, with 12 bases between. This CDR3 contains 14 residues. The germline V gene has CDR1 SQVTM and CDR2 ANQGSEA. CDR3 in amino acids: CSVVPQTVNTEAFF. CDR3 DNA: TGCAGCGTTGTCCCCCAGACAGTGAACACTGAAGCTTTCTTT. The full variable domain, rest sourced from reference TRBV29-1 and TRBJ1-1, is SAVISQKPSRDICQRGTSLTIQCQVDSQVTMMFWYRQQPGQSLTLIATANQGSEATYESGFVIDKFPISRPNLTFSTLTVSNMSPEDSSIYLCSVVPQTVNTEAFFGQGTRLTVV.

The rearrangement uses TRBV3-1 (or the pseudogene TRBV3-2) and TRBJ2-7; 10 nucleotides match TRBD1. V gave up 3 bases and J gave up 5 bases; unmatched junction bases: 13. This CDR3 is built from 17 residues. The germline V gene encodes CDR1 LGHDT and CDR2 YNNKEL (reference sequence). CDR3 in DNA: TGTGCCAGCAGCCATCACTTACCGGGACAGGGGAACGACGAGCAGTACTTC. As protein: CASSHHLPGQGNDEQYF.

The rearrangement joins TRBV14 to TRBJ2-3; D is unclear. The CDR3 is 13 residues long. V was cut by 0 bases and J by 5 bases, with 6 bases left in between. The germline CDR1 and CDR2 sequences are SGHDN and FVKESK. The CDR3 spells CASSQEIRDTQYF. DNA of the CDR3: TGTGCCAGCAGCCAAGAAATTCGAGATACGCAGTATTTT.

The genes are TRBV3-1 (or the pseudogene TRBV3-2) and TRBJ1-1, with TRBD1 matching 8 bases. The CDR3 extends over 14 amino acids. The germline V gene encodes CDR1 LGHDT and CDR2 YNNKEL (reference sequence). J gave up 5 bases and V 4 bases, and 6 bases lay outside the gene matches. In DNA form, the CDR3 reads TGTGCCAGCAGCCGCTTACAGGGGGGTACTGAAGCTTTCTTT. Protein sequence: CASSRLQGGTEAFF.

The rearrangement links TRBV5-5 to TRBJ1-4; D gene unclear. V gave up 0 bases and J gave up 1 base, with 10 bases separating them. The CDR3 sequence is 16 residues long. Germline-derived CDR1 and CDR2 are SGHKS and YYEKEE (reference sequence). Here the CDR3 reads CASSLGVDITNEKLFF. In DNA form, the CDR3 reads TGTGCCAGCAGCTTGGGGGTTGACATAACTAATGAAAAACTGTTTTTT.

This sequence joins TRBV2 and TRBJ2-7; possibly TRBD1 for D (6 bases). Germline CDR1 and CDR2: SNHLY and FYNNEI. Trimming pared 6 bases from V and 0 bases from J, leaving 18 bases between. This CDR3 region has 16 residues. The DNA of the CDR3 is TGTGCCAGCAGGCGAGACAGGTTCGACTACTCCTACGAGCAGTACTTC. This encodes CASRRDRFDYSYEQYF. The whole variable domain, filled in from reference TRBV2 and TRBJ2-7, reads EPEVTQTPSHQVTQMGQEVILRCVPISNHLYFYWYRQILGQKVEFLVSFYNNEISEKSEIFDDQFSVERPDGSNFTLKIRSTKLEDSAMYFCASRRDRFDYSYEQYFGPGTRLTVT.

The chain carries TRBV5-1 and TRBJ1-2; a weak D match, TRBD1 (5 bases). V lost 4 bases, J lost 2 bases, and 12 bases lay in between. The CDR3 totals 14 residues. In germline, CDR1 is SGHRS, CDR2 YFSETQ. The DNA for the CDR3 is TGCGCCAGCAGCCTCAGGGACTCAAACTATGGCTACACCTTC. Protein sequence: CASSLRDSNYGYTF.